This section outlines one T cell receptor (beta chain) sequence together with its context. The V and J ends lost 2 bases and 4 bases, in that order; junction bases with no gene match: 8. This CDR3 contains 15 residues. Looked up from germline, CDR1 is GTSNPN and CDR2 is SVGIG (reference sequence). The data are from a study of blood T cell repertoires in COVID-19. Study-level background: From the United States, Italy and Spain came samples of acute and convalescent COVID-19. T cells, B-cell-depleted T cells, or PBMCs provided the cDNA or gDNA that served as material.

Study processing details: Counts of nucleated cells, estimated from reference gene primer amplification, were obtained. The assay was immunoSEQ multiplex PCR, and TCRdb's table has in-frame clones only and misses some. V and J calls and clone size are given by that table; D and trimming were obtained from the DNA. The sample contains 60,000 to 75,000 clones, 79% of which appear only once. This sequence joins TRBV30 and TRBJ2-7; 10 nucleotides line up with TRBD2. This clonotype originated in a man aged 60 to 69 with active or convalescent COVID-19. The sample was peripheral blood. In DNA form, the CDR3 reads TGTGCCTGGAGTCTTGGCCTAGCGGGAGCTTACGAGCAGTACTTC. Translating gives CAWSLGLAGAYEQYF.